Shown below are 11 T cell receptor beta chains from a single sample sequenced in a study of molecular identifiers for immune sequencing clone quantification. A single record per CDR3 protein comes from TCRdb applying MiXCR to the PCR reads. The table includes about 640,000 distinct CDR3 sequences, about 20% detected once. Sequencing used naive CD8+ T cells from blood, with Jurkat cell RNA spiked in. As to subset: FACS-sorted CD8+CD4-CCR7+CD45RA+ naive T cells. The receptors were sampled from a human donor in good health. Some libraries in this study had Jurkat cell RNA spiked in.

In regard to this clonotype: Germline is not matched at one junction end, which may reflect a read error. CDR3 in amino acids: CAWAPLGNQPLHF. CDR3 nucleotide sequence: TGTGCCTGGGCCCCCTTGGGCAATCAGCCCCTGCATTTT. This chain joins TRBV30 and TRBJ1-5; D unclear. This CDR3 has 13 amino acids. The germline V gene encodes CDR1 GTSNPN and CDR2 SVGIG (reference sequence). The entire variable domain, with the rest obtained from reference TRBV30 and TRBJ1-5, is as follows: SQTIHQWPATLVQPVGSPLSLECTVEGTSNPNLYWYRQAAGRGLQLLFYSVGIGQISSEVPQNLSASRPQDRQFILSSKKLLLSDSGFYLCAWAPLGNQPLHFGDGTRLSIL.

The V gene is TRBV20-1, the J gene TRBJ2-7; D is undetermined. The germline CDR1 and CDR2 sequences are DFQATT and SNEGSKA (reference sequence). V lost 0 bases and J 0 bases, leaving 6 bases between the germline ends. CDR3 size: 13 residues. The CDR3 DNA follows: TGCAGTGCTAGAGATAGGCGCTCCTACGAGCAGTACTTC. It codes for CSARDRRSYEQYF.

With respect to this clonotype: A junction boundary mismatches the germline segment, possibly from a read error. The chain joins TRBV6-2 or TRBV6-3 to TRBJ2-2; D call uncertain. The CDR3 contains 12 residues. CDR1 MNHEY and CDR2 SVGEGT come from the germline V gene. The CDR3 loop reads CACSLGRGELFF. CDR3 DNA sequence: TGTGCCTGCAGCTTGGGTAGGGGGGAGCTGTTTTTT.

This clonotype was recorded once. A much bigger clone sits one base away, suggesting this may be a read error. The CDR3 nucleotides are TGCGCCAGCAGCTTCGTGGCGGGGGAGGCCGGGGAGCTGTTTTTT. Translating gives CASSFVAGEAGELFF. This chain connects TRBV4-3 to TRBJ2-2, with 7 bases aligning to TRBD2. The CDR3 spans 15 residues. Germline CDR1 and CDR2: LGHNA and YSLEER. Unmatched junction bases numbered 9, after V lost 5 bases and J lost 6 bases.

This clonotype was counted a single time. A much larger clone lies a single base off, so this may be a read error. The chain is built from TRBV25-1 and TRBJ1-1; D is unclear. Germline assignment: CDR1 MGHDK and CDR2 SYGVNS. The CDR3 contains 14 residues. CDR3 sequence: CTSSEYAESIEAFF. The CDR3 bases are TGTACCAGCAGTGAATACGCAGAATCTATTGAAGCTTTCTTT.

To note about this clonotype: This may be a read error, as it is one base from a much larger clone. The rearrangement joins TRBV7-6 to TRBJ2-2; 7 bases match TRBD2. The CDR3 covers 15 residues. Germline loops: CDR1 SGHVS, CDR2 FNYEAQ. V lost 0 bases, J lost 5 bases, and 3 bases stayed unmatched. Here the CDR3 DNA reads TGTGCCAGCAGCTTAGCGCTTAGCGGGACCGGGGAGCTGTTTTTT. This translates into CASSLALSGTGELFF. Filled out from reference TRBV7-6 and TRBJ2-2, the complete variable domain reads GAGVSQSPRYKVTKRGQDVALRCDPISGHVSLYWYRQALGQGPEFLTYFNYEAQQDKSGLPNDRFSAERPEGSISTLTIQRTEQRDSAMYRCASSLALSGTGELFFGEGSRLTVL.

This clonotype was detected many times. CDR3 in amino acids: CASRGDWADTQYF. The CDR3 nucleotides are TGTGCCAGCAGGGGGGACTGGGCGGATACGCAGTATTTT. The chain is built from TRBV27 and TRBJ2-3, with TRBD2 as a possible D gene (6 bases). Trimming stripped 6 bases from V and 6 bases from J, with 13 bases between. CDR1 MNHEY and CDR2 SMNVEV come from the germline V gene (reference sequence). The CDR3 length is 13 residues.

This clonotype came up once. A much more abundant neighbour one base away suggests this may be a read error. The chain couples TRBV30 to TRBJ2-1; D is unclear. CDR3 size: 13 residues. The V and J ends lost 2 bases and 11 bases respectively, with 16 bases between them. In germline, CDR1 is GTSNPN, CDR2 SVGIG (reference sequence). CDR3 sequence: CAWSRSTSLQQFF. In nucleotides, the CDR3 is TGTGCCTGGAGTAGATCTACAAGCCTTCAGCAGTTCTTC.

V and J are TRBV18 and TRBJ1-1; TRBD1 is a possible D gene (5 bases). Trimming removed 6 bases from V and 6 bases from J, with 17 bases in between. Germline V gene data show CDR1 as KGHSH and CDR2 as LQKENI. This CDR3 has 14 residues. Written as DNA, the CDR3 is TGTGCCAGCTCCCCCTCGGGGGTGGGCGCTGAAGCTTTCTTT. Protein sequence: CASSPSGVGAEAFF.

Worth noting for this clonotype: The junction shows a germline mismatch at one end, possibly a read error. This chain joins TRBV4-1 and TRBJ2-2; D is possibly TRBD2 (5 bases). The CDR3 covers 16 residues. Looked up from germline, CDR1 is MGHRA and CDR2 is YSYEKL. CDR3: CVSSQDSRVNTGELFF. DNA for the CDR3: TGCGTCAGCAGCCAAGATTCGAGGGTAAACACCGGGGAGCTGTTTTTT.

This clonotype has at least ten counts. CDR3 sequence (DNA): TGCGCCAGCAGCCAAGCTCCGGCTAGCGGGCCATACGAGCAGTACTTC. Translated, it gives CASSQAPASGPYEQYF. The rearrangement links TRBV4-3 to TRBJ2-7; 8 bases agree with TRBD2. After removal of 1 base from V and 4 bases from J, the junction contained 9 bases not matched to a gene. Germline CDR1 reads LGHNA; CDR2 reads YSLEER. This CDR3 region has 16 residues.